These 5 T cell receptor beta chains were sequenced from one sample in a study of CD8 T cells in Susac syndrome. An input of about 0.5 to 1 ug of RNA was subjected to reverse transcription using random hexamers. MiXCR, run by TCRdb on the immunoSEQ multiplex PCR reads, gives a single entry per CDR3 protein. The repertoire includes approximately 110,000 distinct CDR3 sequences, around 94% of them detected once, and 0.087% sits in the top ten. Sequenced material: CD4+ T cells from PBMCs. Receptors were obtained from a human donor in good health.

The CDR3 DNA sequence: TGTGCCAGCAGCTTAGGTACAGGGTGGTACGAGCAGTACTTC. Its translation: CASSLGTGWYEQYF. The V call is TRBV7-2, the J call TRBJ2-7, with TRBD1 as a possible D gene (6 bases). Looked up from germline, CDR1 is SGHTA and CDR2 is FQGNSA. The CDR3 has 14 residues. Trimming removed 1 base at V and 4 bases at J, with 11 bases between.

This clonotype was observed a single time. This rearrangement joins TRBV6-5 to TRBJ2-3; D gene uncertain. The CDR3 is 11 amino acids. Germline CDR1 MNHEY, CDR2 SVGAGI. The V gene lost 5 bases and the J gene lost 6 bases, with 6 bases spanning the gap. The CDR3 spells CASSQYDTQYF. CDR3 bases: TGTGCCAGCAGTCAATACGATACGCAGTATTTT.

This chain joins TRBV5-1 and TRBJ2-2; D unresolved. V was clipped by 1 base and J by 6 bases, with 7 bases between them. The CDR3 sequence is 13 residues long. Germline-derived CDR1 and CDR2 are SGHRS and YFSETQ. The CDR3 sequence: CASSLSASGELFF. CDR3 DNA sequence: TGCGCCAGCAGCTTGTCCGCGTCCGGGGAGCTGTTTTTT.

The CDR3 nucleotides read TGTGCCAGCAGCCATTCCCCCCCGTTATCACCCCTCCACTTT. It encodes CASSHSPPLSPLHF. V and J are TRBV3-1 and TRBJ1-6; D is undetermined. The germline V and J ends were trimmed by 3 bases and 10 bases, with 13 bases remaining between them. CDR3 size: 14 residues. Germline CDR1 is LGHDT and CDR2 is YNNKEL (reference sequence).

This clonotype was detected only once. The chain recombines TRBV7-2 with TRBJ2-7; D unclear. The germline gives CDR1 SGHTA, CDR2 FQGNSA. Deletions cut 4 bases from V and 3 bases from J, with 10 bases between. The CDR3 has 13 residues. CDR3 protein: CASSSGQFYEQYF. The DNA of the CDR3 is TGTGCCAGCAGCTCAGGTCAATTCTACGAGCAGTACTTC. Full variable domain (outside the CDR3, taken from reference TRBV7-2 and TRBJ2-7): GAGVSQSPSNKVTEKGKDVELRCDPISGHTALYWYRQSLGQGLEFLIYFQGNSAPDKSGLPSDRFSAERTGGSVSTLTIQRTQQEDSAVYLCASSSGQFYEQYFGPGTRLTVT.